This TCR beta chain was obtained from a study of CD8 T cells in Susac syndrome (dated by TCRdb to between 2017 and 2020). Study-wide context: Among the sequenced Susac syndrome patients, roughly six had clinically active disease and about 8 were in clinical remission. Susac syndrome patients were therapy-naive, on corticosteroids (some also receiving IVIg), or on IVIg alone at blood withdrawal. The study used repertoire sequencing to test whether antigen drove CD8+ T cell activation and differentiation in Susac syndrome.

Remarks on this clonotype: No antigen is known for it. Base-call qualities are not available, and no considerably larger clone is one nucleotide away.

Study-wide conclusions, independent of this receptor: The CD4+ T cell repertoire of patients with Susac syndrome showed no detectable clonal expansion. The number of individuals in the TCR sequencing and HLA analysis was acknowledged as relatively small.

RNA was extracted using the RNeasy kit, and about 0.45 to 1 microgram was reverse transcribed with random hexamers. The immunoSEQ multiplex PCR assay, covering 54 Vbeta and 13 Jbeta segments, was used to amplify TCR beta CDR3 regions. PCR amplification bias was corrected using a synthetic template baseline for primer optimization and computational correction. Turning to the authors' computational methods: Only productive sequences were kept, with reads annotated to V, D and J genes according to IMGT and analyzed in immunoSEQ Analyzer. Clonality was calculated as one minus the Shannon entropy normalized by log2 of the number of productive unique sequences. Public and private clones were assessed among the 100 most prevalent clones of each patient and control. Clones were defined as Susac-specific if absent from the healthy and MS cohorts, from 1052 published viral clones and from other ImmuneACCESS disease sequences. TCRdb reanalyzed the raw reads on its own, using fastp at Q25 for trimming and MiXCR for clone calling, and kept in-frame beta chains. Rows with a matching CDR3 protein are joined into one entry that keeps the most common DNA and genes. The V and J calls were determined by TCRdb, not by the authors. The sample table holds about 240,000 distinct CDR3 sequences, of which 90% to 96% were seen once. The top ten clonotypes cover 0.08% to 0.11% of the sample.

High-throughput TCR beta sequencing profiled peripheral blood CD8+ and CD4+ T cells from healthy donors, Susac syndrome patients and multiple sclerosis patients. The Susac syndrome patients fulfilled recently defined diagnostic criteria for either definite or probable disease. Bulk CD8+ and CD4+ T cells were purified magnetically by negative isolation, whereas CD8+ TEMRA cells were enriched by FACS. Blood was drawn into EDTA tubes, processed within 24 hours, and PBMCs were isolated by density gradient centrifugation. PBMCs destined for TCR sequencing were cryopreserved in liquid nitrogen and later thawed in a 37 °C water bath. The sorted or isolated CD4+, CD8+ and CD8+ TEMRA cells reached a purity of at least 90%. The clonotype originates from a human donor with Susac syndrome. Material: CD4+ T cells from PBMCs.

CDR3 loop: CSAPRTSSSYEQYF. The DNA sequence is TGCAGTGCTCCCCGGACCAGTAGCTCCTACGAGCAGTACTTC. The sequence is built from TRBV20-1 and TRBJ2-7; the D gene identity is not certain. Trimming removed 5 bases from V and 0 bases from J, leaving 14 bases between the germline ends. Reading from cysteine to phenylalanine, the CDR3 counts 14 amino acids. Kept here is only the CDR3 DNA, which spans 42 bases and is read in frame from base 1. The germline V gene (reference sequence) yields DFQATT for CDR1 and SNEGSKA for CDR2.